The sequence of this TCR beta chain was determined in a study of beta chain features in type 1 diabetes. Whole-study results and caveats: Researchers could not determine here whether HLA type influences TCRB rearrangement. Researchers caution that PCR might favor shorter templates, equally among patients and controls.

This clone was picked up a small number of times. The target antigen is unknown. The CDR3 loop spans 15 amino acids. From germline, CDR1 is GTSNPN and CDR2 SVGIG (reference sequence). Trimming shortened V by 1 base and J by 6 bases, and 16 bases separated the two germline ends. TCRB transcripts that were expressed got sequenced, as all of the isolated RNA had been reverse transcribed. Measured with immunoSEQ multiplex PCR; TCRdb has only the in-frame clones, and not every one. The table has 200,000 to 250,000 clones, 9.6% seen once. Sequenced input: naive CD4+ T cells from blood. The chain couples TRBV30 to TRBJ2-1; D not resolved. This TCR came from a woman aged 18-30 years in good health. The DNA for the CDR3 is TGTGCCTGGAGTGGACAACCCTATTATATCAATGAGCAGTTCTTC. This sequence encodes CAWSGQPYYINEQFF.